Sequencing of this T cell receptor beta chain was carried out in a study of brain T cells in children with intractable seizures. Study-wide results and caveats: Top 50 brain clonotypes included both public and private clones. Clones missing pre-surgery may reflect undersampling of that blood sample.

Sequencing used immunoSEQ multiplex PCR; TCRdb keeps in-frame clones, though not all of them. The sample includes about 5,200 clones, 92% of them seen just once. Trimming cost V 2 bases and J 0 bases, with 10 bases left between them. The CDR3 is 15 amino acids. Per the germline V gene, CDR1 is MNHEY and CDR2 is SVGAGI. This clone has just one count. The antigen is not known. Surgery cases with the highest brain T cell transcript signatures were chosen for sequencing. Pre-surgery treatment included at least one anti-epileptic drug. The clonotype was recovered from a boy in the first two years of life with focal cortical dysplasia and intractable seizures. The V and J genes are TRBV6-5 and TRBJ1-1, with TRBD1 as a possible D gene (5 bases). The sequenced sample was resected brain tissue, obtained at surgery. The CDR3, as DNA: TGTGCCAGCAGTTACGTGACAGAAATGAACACTGAAGCTTTCTTT. This codes for CASSYVTEMNTEAFF.